The 3 T cell receptor beta chains below were found in one sample sequenced in a study of glioma-infiltrating T cells after dendritic cell vaccination. Clones were read by immunoSEQ multiplex PCR, and TCRdb kept only the in-frame ones, dropping some. The sample holds 90,000 to 140,000 clones; about 90% are singletons and the top ten take 2.7%. Specified time point: after dendritic cell vaccination, including at tumor progression/relapse. The sequences come from blood, collected after dendritic cell vaccination. The receptors were sampled from a human donor with glioblastoma.

J is TRBJ2-7 and V is TRBV30; no clear D gene. CDR3 length: 12 residues. With 2 bases removed from V and 3 bases from J, the gap between germline ends came to 8 bases. CDR1 is GTSNPN, CDR2 SVGIG, per germline (reference sequence). The CDR3: CAWSQVNYEQYF. The CDR3 DNA sequence: TGTGCCTGGAGTCAGGTCAACTACGAGCAGTACTTC.

The chain links TRBV6-1 to TRBJ1-5, with 8 bases identical to TRBD1. This CDR3 has 14 residues. From germline, CDR1 is MNHNS and CDR2 SASEGT. The V gene end was trimmed by 8 bases and the J gene end by 7 bases; junction bases not matched to a gene: 10. The CDR3 protein is CASHSGQGRQPQHF. The DNA for the CDR3 is TGTGCCAGCCACTCCGGACAGGGCCGACAGCCCCAGCATTTT.

The genes are TRBV6-5 and TRBJ1-2, with D possibly matching TRBD1 (5 bases). Trimming cost V 6 bases and J 8 bases, with 16 bases left between them. The CDR3 spans 13 residues. Germline CDR1 is MNHEY and CDR2 is SVGAGI. CDR3 in amino acids: CASRGDSMGGYTF. In DNA form, the CDR3 reads TGTGCCAGCAGGGGCGACAGCATGGGCGGCTACACCTTC.